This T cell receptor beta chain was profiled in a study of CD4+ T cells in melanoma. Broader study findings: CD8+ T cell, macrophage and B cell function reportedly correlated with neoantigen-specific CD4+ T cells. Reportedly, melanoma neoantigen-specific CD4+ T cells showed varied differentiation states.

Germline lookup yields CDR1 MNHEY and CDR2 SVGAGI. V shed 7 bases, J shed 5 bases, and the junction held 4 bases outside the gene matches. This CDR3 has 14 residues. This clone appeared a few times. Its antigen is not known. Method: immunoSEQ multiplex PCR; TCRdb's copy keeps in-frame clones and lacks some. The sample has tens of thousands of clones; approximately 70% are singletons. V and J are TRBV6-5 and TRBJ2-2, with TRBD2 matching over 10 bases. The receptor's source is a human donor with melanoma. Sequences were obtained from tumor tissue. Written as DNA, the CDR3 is TGTGCCAGCACAGCGGGGGGGGAAACCGGGGAGCTGTTTTTT. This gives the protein CASTAGGETGELFF.